The rows below give T cell receptor beta chains drawn from one sample of a study of T cells in Graves' hyperthyroidism and ophthalmopathy. TCRdb re-analysed the multiplex PCR reads in MiXCR, keeping a single row per CDR3 protein. The data hold roughly 840,000 distinct CDR3 sequences, with roughly 40% observed a single time. The sample consisted of blood. These TCRs come from a man younger than 35 with Graves' hyperthyroidism. Both conserved end residues are part of each CDR3. The order of the fields is V gene, J gene, D gene, clone size, CDR3 protein, CDR3 DNA. D genes are given only for firm matches. Some rows mark clone size as missing; the rest say once, few, many or name a class of expanded clone.

TRBV19	TRBJ2-2	TRBD2	few	CASTPGGSTGELFF	TGTGCCAGTACTCCCGGGGGGAGCACCGGGGAGCTGTTTTTT
TRBV19	TRBJ1-1	TRBD1	-	CASRTTGDAFF	TGTGCCAGTAGAACGACAGGGGACGCTTTCTTT
TRBV29-1	TRBJ2-3	-	-	CSVEEGLTDTQYF	TGCAGCGTGGAGGAGGGTCTCACAGATACGCAGTATTTT
TRBV29-1	TRBJ2-3	-	-	CSVGTTDTQYF	TGCAGCGTGGGAACCACAGATACGCAGTATTTT
TRBV20-1	TRBJ1-2	-	few	CSARDLDGREAYGYTF	TGCAGTGCTAGAGATCTGGACGGCAGGGAGGCCTATGGCTACACCTTC
TRBV9	TRBJ1-1	-	-	CASSSGGPAYEAFF	TGTGCCAGCAGCTCGGGCGGGCCGGCTTATGAAGCTTTCTTT
TRBV4-3	TRBJ1-4	-	-	CASSQETQPSEKLFF	TGCGCCAGCAGCCAAGAGACTCAACCCTCTGAAAAACTGTTTTTT
TRBV19	TRBJ1-5	-	-	CASSMVAQHF	TGTGCCAGTAGTATGGTCGCCCAGCATTTT
TRBV29-1	TRBJ1-2	-	-	CSVKLDRKIYGYTF	TGCAGCGTTAAGCTCGACAGAAAGATCTATGGCTACACCTTC
TRBV4-1	TRBJ1-5	-	few	CASSQGDSPLPQHF	TGCGCCAGCAGCCAGGGGGACTCTCCCCTACCCCAGCATTTT
TRBV24-1	TRBJ1-2	TRBD1	-	CATSDPWTGRGYTF	TGTGCCACCAGTGATCCATGGACAGGGCGAGGCTACACCTTC
TRBV7-2	TRBJ2-5	TRBD2	-	CASSQGRGLAGGRARETQYF	TGTGCCAGCAGCCAAGGTCGGGGGCTAGCGGGAGGGCGCGCGAGAGAGACCCAGTACTTC
TRBV2	TRBJ1-1	-	-	CASYMGGAGTEAFF	TGTGCCAGTTACATGGGGGGCGCGGGCACTGAAGCTTTCTTT
TRBV9	TRBJ2-5	-	-	CASSSALRLETQYF	TGTGCCAGCAGCTCCGCCTTGAGGCTAGAGACCCAGTACTTC
TRBV7-9	TRBJ1-1	TRBD1	-	CTSSSTGAEAFF	TGTACCAGCAGCTCTACAGGGGCTGAAGCTTTCTTT
TRBV7-2	TRBJ1-1	-	many	CASIFDGNTEAFF	TGTGCCAGCATCTTCGACGGGAACACTGAAGCTTTCTTT
TRBV29-1	TRBJ2-3	TRBD2	few	CSGEGGLEYETQYF	TGCAGCGGCGAGGGCGGACTAGAATACGAGACGCAGTATTTT
TRBV28	TRBJ1-5	-	few	CAANNQPQHF	TGTGCCGCGAATAATCAGCCCCAGCATTTT
TRBV9	TRBJ2-7	-	-	CASSYAGGTYEQYF	TGTGCCAGCAGTTACGCCGGGGGTACCTACGAGCAGTACTTC
TRBV10-3	TRBJ2-7	TRBD1	few	CTIRSRGPGEQYF	TGTACCATCAGATCCAGGGGGCCGGGGGAGCAGTACTTC
TRBV12-3/TRBV12-4	TRBJ2-7	TRBD1	few	CASSFYRGYEQYF	TGTGCCAGCAGTTTTTACAGGGGGTACGAGCAGTACTTC
TRBV11-3	TRBJ1-3	-	few	CASSPGVHSGNTIYF	TGTGCCAGCAGCCCGGGGGTACACTCTGGAAACACCATATATTTT
TRBV5-1	TRBJ2-7	TRBD1	-	CASGPVGTGGHEQYF	TGCGCCAGCGGGCCCGTCGGGACAGGGGGCCACGAGCAGTACTTC